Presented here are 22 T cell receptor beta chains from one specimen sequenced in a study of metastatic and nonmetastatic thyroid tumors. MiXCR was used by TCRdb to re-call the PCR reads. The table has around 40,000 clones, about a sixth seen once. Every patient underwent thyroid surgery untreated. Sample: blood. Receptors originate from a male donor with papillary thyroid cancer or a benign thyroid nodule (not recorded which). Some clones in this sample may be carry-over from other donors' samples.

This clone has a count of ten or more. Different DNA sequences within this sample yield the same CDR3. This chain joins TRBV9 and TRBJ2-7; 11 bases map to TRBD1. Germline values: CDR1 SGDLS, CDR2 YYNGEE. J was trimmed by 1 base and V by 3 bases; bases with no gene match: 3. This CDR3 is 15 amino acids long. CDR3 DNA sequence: TGTGCCAGCAGCGAGGGGACAGGGGGGTCCTACGAGCAGTACTTC. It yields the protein CASSEGTGGSYEQYF.

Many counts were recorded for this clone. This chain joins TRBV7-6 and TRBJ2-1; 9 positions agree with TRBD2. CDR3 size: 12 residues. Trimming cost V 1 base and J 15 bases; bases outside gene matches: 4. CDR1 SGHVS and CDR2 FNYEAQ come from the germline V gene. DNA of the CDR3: TGTGCCAGCAGCTTAGGGGGACTAGCTTGGTTCTTC. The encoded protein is CASSLGGLAWFF.

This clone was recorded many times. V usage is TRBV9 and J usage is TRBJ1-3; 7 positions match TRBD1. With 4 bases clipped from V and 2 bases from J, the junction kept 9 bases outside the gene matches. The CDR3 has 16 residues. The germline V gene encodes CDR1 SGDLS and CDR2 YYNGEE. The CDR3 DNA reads TGTGCCAGCAGCCCCCGACAGGGTTCGACTGGAAACACCATATATTTT. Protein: CASSPRQGSTGNTIYF. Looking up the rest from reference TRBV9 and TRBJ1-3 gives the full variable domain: DSGVTQTPKHLITATGQRVTLRCSPRSGDLSVYWYQQSLDQGLQFLIQYYNGEERAKGNILERFSAQQFPDLHSELNLSSLELGDSALYFCASSPRQGSTGNTIYFGEGSWLTVV.

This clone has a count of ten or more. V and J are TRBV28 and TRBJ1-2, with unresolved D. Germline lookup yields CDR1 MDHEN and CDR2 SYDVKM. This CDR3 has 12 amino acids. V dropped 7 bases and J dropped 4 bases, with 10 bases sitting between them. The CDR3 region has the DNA TGTGCCAGCACAACCGGGCTCTATGGCTACACCTTC. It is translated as CASTTGLYGYTF.

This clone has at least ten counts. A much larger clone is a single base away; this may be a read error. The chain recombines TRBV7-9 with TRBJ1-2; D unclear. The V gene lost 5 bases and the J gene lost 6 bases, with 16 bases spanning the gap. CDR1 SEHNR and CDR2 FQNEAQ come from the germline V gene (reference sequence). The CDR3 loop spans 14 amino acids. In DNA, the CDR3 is TGTGCCAGCAGCCTGGACGTGCCGAGCGATGGCTACACCTTC. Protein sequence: CASSLDVPSDGYTF.

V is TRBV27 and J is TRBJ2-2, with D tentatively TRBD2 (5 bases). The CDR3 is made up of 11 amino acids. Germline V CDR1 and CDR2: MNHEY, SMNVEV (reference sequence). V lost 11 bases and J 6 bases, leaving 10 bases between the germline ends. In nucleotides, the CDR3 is TGTGCCTCGAAGGAGGCCGGGGAGCTGTTTTTT. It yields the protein CASKEAGELFF.

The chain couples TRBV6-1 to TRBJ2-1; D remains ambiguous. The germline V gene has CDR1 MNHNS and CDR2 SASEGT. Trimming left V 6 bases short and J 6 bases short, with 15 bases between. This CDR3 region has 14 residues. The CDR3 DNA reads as TGTGCCAGCAGCCACAAGGGTCAAATCAATGAGCAGTTCTTC. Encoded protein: CASSHKGQINEQFF.

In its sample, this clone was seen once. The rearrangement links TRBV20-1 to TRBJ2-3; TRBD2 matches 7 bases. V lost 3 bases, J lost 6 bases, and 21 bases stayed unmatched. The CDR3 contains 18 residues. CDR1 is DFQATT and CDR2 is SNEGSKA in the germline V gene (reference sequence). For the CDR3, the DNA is TGCAGTGCTAGGGACCCGGGTAGCTGGGGGGGACTTCGTGATACGCAGTATTTT. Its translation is CSARDPGSWGGLRDTQYF.

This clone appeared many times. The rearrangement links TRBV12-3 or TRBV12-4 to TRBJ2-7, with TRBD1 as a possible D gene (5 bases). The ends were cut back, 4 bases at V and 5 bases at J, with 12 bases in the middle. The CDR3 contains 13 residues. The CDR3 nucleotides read TGTGCCAGCAGTTGGGGCCGATCCCACGAGCAGTACTTC. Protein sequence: CASSWGRSHEQYF.

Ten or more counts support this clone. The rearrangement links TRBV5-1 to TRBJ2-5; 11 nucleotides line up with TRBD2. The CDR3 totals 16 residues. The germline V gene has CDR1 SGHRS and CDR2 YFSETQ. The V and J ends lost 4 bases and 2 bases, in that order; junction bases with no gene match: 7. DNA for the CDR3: TGCGCCAGCAGCGTACTCCTAGCGGGAGGACAAGAGACCCAGTACTTC. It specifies CASSVLLAGGQETQYF.

The CDR3 DNA reads as TGTGCCAGCAGTGACCTGTATCCAGGGGTTCGGTACATTCAGTACTTC. The encoded protein is CASSDLYPGVRYIQYF. V and J are TRBV6-4 and TRBJ2-4; D might be TRBD1 (6 bases). Germline V lookup: CDR1 MRHNA, CDR2 SNTAGT. The ends were cut back, 2 bases at V and 8 bases at J, with 19 bases in the middle. The length of the CDR3 is 16 residues.

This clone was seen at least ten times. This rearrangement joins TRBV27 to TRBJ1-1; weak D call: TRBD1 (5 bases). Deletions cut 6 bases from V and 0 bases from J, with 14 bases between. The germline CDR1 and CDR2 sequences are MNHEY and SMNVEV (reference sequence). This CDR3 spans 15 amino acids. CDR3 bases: TGTGCCAGCAGCGGCCTCAGGGTCATGAACACTGAAGCTTTCTTT. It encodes CASSGLRVMNTEAFF.

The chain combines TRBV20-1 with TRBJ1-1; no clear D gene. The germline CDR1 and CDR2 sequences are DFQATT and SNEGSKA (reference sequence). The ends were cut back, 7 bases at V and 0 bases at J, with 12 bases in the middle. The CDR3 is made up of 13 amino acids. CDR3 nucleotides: TGCAGTGGAAGCCCAACAATGAACACTGAAGCTTTCTTT. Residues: CSGSPTMNTEAFF.

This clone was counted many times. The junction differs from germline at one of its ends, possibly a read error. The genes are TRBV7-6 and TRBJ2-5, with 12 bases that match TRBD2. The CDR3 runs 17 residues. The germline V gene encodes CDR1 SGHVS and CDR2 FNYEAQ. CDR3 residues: CASSLELPGLAGETQYF. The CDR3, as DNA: TGTGCCAGCAGTTTAGAATTACCGGGACTAGCGGGAGAGACCCAGTACTTC.

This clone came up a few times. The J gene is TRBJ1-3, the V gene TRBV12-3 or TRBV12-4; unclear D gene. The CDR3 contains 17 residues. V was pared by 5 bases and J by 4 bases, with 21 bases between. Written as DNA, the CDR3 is TGTGCCAGCAGTGGTTTGGCCTCCCGGTCTGGCGGAAACACCATATATTTT. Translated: CASSGLASRSGGNTIYF.

The chain's CDR3 is CASSNPTGAGNTIYF. The DNA for the CDR3 is TGTGCCAGCAGCAATCCGACAGGGGCTGGAAACACCATATATTTT. This chain links TRBV5-6 with TRBJ1-3; TRBD1 aligns across 8 bases. CDR1 and CDR2 (germline): SGHDT, YYEEEE. There are 15 residues in the CDR3. Trimming removed 4 bases from V and 2 bases from J; junction bases left unmatched: 5.

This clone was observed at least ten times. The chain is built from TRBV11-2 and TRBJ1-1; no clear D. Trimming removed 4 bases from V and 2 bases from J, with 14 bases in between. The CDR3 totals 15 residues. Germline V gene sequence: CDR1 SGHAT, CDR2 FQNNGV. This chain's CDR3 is CASSSREGANTEAFF. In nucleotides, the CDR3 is TGTGCCAGCAGCTCACGGGAGGGCGCAAACACTGAAGCTTTCTTT.

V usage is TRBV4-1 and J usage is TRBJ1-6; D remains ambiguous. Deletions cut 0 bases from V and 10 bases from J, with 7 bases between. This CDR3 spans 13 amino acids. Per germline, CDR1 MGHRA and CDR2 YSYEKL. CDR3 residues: CASSQDRGSPLHF. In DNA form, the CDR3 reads TGCGCCAGCAGCCAAGACAGAGGATCACCCCTCCACTTT.

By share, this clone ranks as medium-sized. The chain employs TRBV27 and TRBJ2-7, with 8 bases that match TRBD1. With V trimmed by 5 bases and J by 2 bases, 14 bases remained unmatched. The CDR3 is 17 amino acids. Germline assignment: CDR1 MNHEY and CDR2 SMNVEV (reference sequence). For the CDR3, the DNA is TGTGCCAGCAGTACAAAAGGACAGGGAACCCCGACCTACGAGCAGTACTTC. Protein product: CASSTKGQGTPTYEQYF.

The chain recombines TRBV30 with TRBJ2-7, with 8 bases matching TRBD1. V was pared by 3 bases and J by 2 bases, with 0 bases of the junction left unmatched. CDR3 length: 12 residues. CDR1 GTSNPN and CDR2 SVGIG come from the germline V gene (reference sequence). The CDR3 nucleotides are TGTGCCTGGAGCAGGGGGCCCTACGAGCAGTACTTC. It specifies CAWSRGPYEQYF.

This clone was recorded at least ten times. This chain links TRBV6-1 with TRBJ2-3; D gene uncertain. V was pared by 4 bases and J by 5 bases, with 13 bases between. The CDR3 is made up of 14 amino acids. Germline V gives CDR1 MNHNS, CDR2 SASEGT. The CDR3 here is CASSATEELDTQYF. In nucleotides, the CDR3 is TGTGCCAGCAGTGCAACCGAGGAATTAGATACGCAGTATTTT.

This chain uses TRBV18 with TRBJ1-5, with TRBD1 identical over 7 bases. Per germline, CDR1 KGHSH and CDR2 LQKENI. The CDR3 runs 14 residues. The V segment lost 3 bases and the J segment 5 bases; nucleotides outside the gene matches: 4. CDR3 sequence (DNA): TGTGCCAGCTCACCGAACAGGGGTCATCAGCCCCAGCATTTT. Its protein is CASSPNRGHQPQHF.